This TCR beta chain came from a study of cytomegalovirus exposure and HLA in healthy donors. Regarding the study as a whole: Information on immune exposure was restricted to one variable (CMV serostatus). Evidence from a later analysis indicated that most CMV-associated TCR beta chains looked HLA-restricted. Per published reports, the classifier diagnosed cytomegalovirus status with high specificity and sensitivity.

The PCR used 60 Vbeta and 13 Jbeta primers. In the original processing: Later, an analysis found around 77 million unique TCR beta chains, and about 9.9 million of these were shared. TCRdb's copy holds only in-frame clones and misses some; the assay was immunoSEQ multiplex PCR. Clone size and V and J calls were adopted from that table, with D and trimming inferred from the DNA. The sample holds about 160,000 clones, under 80% seen once. Worth noting for this clone: Its target is not known.

Losses at the gene ends were 3 bases for V and 1 base for J; bases not matched to a gene: 3. Germline CDR1 is SGHNT and CDR2 is YYREEE (reference sequence). The CDR3 covers 16 residues. The chain combines TRBV5-4 with TRBJ2-2, with 10 bases aligning to TRBD2. The receptor was isolated from a female donor in good health and CMV-seronegative. Sequenced input: PBMCs. Written as DNA, the CDR3 is TGTGCCAGCAGCTCGGGACTAGCGAGGAACACCGGGGAGCTGTTTTTT. This encodes CASSSGLARNTGELFF.